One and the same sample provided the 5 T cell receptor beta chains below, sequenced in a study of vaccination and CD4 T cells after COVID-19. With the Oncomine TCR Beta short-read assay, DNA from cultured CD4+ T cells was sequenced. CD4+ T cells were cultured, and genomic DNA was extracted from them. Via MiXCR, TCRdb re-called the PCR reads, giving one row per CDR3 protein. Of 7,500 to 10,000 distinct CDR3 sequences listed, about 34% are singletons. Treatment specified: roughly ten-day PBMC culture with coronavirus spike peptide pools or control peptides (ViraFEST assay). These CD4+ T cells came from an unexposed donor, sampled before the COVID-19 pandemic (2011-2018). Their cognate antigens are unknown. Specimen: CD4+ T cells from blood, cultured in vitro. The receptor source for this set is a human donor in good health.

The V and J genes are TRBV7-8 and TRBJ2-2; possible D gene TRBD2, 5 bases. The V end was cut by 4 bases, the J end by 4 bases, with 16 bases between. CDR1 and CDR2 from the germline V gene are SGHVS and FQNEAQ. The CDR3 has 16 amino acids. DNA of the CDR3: TGTGCCAGCAGCTATCAAGTGGGAGAGATCACCGGGGAGCTGTTTTTT. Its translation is CASSYQVGEITGELFF.

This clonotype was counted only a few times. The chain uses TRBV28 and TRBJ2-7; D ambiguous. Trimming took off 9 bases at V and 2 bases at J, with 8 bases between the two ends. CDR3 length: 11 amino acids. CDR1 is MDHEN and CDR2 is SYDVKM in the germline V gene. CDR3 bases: TGTGCCAGTGCAGGTGCCTACGAGCAGTACTTC. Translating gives CASAGAYEQYF.

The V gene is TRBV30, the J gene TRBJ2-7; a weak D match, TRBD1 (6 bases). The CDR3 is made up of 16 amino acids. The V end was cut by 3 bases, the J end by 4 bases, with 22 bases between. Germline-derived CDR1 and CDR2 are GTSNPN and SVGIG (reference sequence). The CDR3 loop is CAWSPIGTPRNYEQYF. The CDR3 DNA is TGTGCCTGGAGCCCTATTGGGACACCCAGGAATTACGAGCAGTACTTC.

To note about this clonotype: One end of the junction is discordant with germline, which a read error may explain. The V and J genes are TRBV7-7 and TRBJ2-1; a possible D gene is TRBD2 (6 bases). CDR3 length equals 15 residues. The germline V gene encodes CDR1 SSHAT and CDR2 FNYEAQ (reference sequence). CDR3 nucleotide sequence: TGTGCTAGCAGCTTAGACGGGAGCTCCTACAATGAGCAGTTCTTC. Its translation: CASSLDGSSYNEQFF.

This CDR3 reads CASSGVGAGSYYEQYF. In DNA form, the CDR3 reads TGTGCCAGCAGCGGGGTGGGTGCCGGGTCGTACTACGAGCAGTACTTC. The chain uses TRBV7-9 and TRBJ2-7; the D is unclear. Germline V gene data show CDR1 as SEHNR and CDR2 as FQNEAQ (reference sequence). CDR3 length equals 16 residues. Trimming pared 5 bases from V and 3 bases from J, leaving 20 bases between. Supplemented by reference TRBV7-9 and TRBJ2-7, the full variable domain reads DTGVSQNPRHKITKRGQNVTFRCDPISEHNRLYWYRQTLGQGPEFLTYFQNEAQLEKSRLLSDRFSAERPKGSFSTLEIQRTEQGDSAMYLCASSGVGAGSYYEQYFGPGTRLTVT.